This is a list of T cell receptor beta chains from one sample in a study of regulatory T cells in long-lasting Graves disease. TCRdb re-called the multiplex PCR reads with MiXCR, one entry per CDR3 protein. The sample contains 510,000 or so distinct CDR3 sequences, 12% of which appear only once. In addition, the sample was reused for a study of T cells in Graves' hyperthyroidism and ophthalmopathy.

Sequencing used peripheral blood mononuclear cells (PBMCs), obtained at new diagnosis, from a patient treated with antithyroid drugs. Receptor source: a woman aged 30 to 39 with Graves disease. Each CDR3 is given with its conserved first and last residue. D genes are given only for firm matches. A clone size is listed for some rows: how often the clone was seen (once, few, many), or a class if it is expanded.

j_call: TRBJ1-3; d_call: TRBD1; clone_size: few; v_call: TRBV25-1; cdr3_aa: CASSATGVNSGNTIYF; cdr3_nt: TGTGCCAGCAGTGCGACAGGGGTCAACTCTGGAAACACCATATATTTT
j_call: TRBJ1-1; d_call: NA; clone_size: many; v_call: TRBV19; cdr3_aa: CASTPDRYTEAFF; cdr3_nt: TGTGCCAGTACCCCGGACAGATACACTGAAGCTTTCTTT
j_call: TRBJ2-3; d_call: TRBD2; clone_size: many; v_call: TRBV7-9; cdr3_aa: CASSPGLAGVRGTQYF; cdr3_nt: TGTGCCAGCAGCCCCGGACTAGCGGGAGTCAGGGGTACGCAGTATTTT
j_call: TRBJ1-6; d_call: NA; clone_size: many; v_call: TRBV27; cdr3_aa: CASSFNSYNSPLHF; cdr3_nt: TGTGCCAGCAGTTTTAACAGCTATAATTCACCCCTCCACTTT
j_call: TRBJ2-1; d_call: NA; clone_size: many; v_call: TRBV24-1; cdr3_aa: CATSEAGVTSSYNEQFF; cdr3_nt: TGTGCCACCAGTGAAGCAGGGGTCACCTCCTCCTACAATGAGCAGTTCTTC
j_call: TRBJ2-7; d_call: NA; clone_size: few; v_call: TRBV9; cdr3_aa: CASSVGGAVAPYEQYF; cdr3_nt: TGTGCCAGCAGCGTAGGGGGAGCGGTTGCCCCCTACGAGCAGTACTTC
j_call: TRBJ2-7; d_call: NA; clone_size: many; v_call: TRBV27; cdr3_aa: CASSLRGFGSYEQYF; cdr3_nt: TGTGCCAGCAGTTTAAGGGGATTTGGGTCCTACGAGCAGTACTTC
j_call: TRBJ2-5; d_call: NA; clone_size: few; v_call: TRBV9; cdr3_aa: CASSVGVDQETQYF; cdr3_nt: TGTGCCAGCAGCGTAGGGGTAGACCAAGAGACCCAGTACTTC
j_call: TRBJ2-1; d_call: TRBD1; clone_size: many; v_call: TRBV29-1; cdr3_aa: CSVEGTGQYNEQFF; cdr3_nt: TGCAGCGTTGAAGGGACAGGTCAATACAATGAGCAGTTCTTC
j_call: TRBJ1-2; d_call: TRBD1; clone_size: NA; v_call: TRBV14; cdr3_aa: CASSGYRGQGYGYTF; cdr3_nt: TGTGCCAGCAGCGGGTACCGGGGACAGGGCTATGGCTACACCTTC
j_call: TRBJ1-4; d_call: TRBD1; clone_size: few; v_call: TRBV18; cdr3_aa: CASSPLQTGGSTEKLFF; cdr3_nt: TGTGCCAGCTCACCACTACAGACAGGGGGCTCGACTGAAAAACTGTTTTTT
j_call: TRBJ1-2; d_call: TRBD1; clone_size: NA; v_call: TRBV6-5; cdr3_aa: CASSSNTGVYGYTF; cdr3_nt: TGTGCCAGCAGTTCCAATACAGGGGTCTATGGCTACACCTTC
j_call: TRBJ1-1; d_call: NA; clone_size: many; v_call: TRBV4-3; cdr3_aa: CASSQDLDGEAFF; cdr3_nt: TGCGCCAGCAGCCAAGATTTGGACGGAGAAGCTTTCTTT
j_call: TRBJ2-1; d_call: NA; clone_size: many; v_call: TRBV6-1; cdr3_aa: CASSGGLANEQFF; cdr3_nt: TGTGCCAGCAGTGGAGGACTGGCGAATGAGCAGTTCTTC
j_call: TRBJ1-4; d_call: NA; clone_size: NA; v_call: TRBV4-3; cdr3_aa: CASSRGAGGPNEKLFF; cdr3_nt: TGCGCCAGCAGCCGGGGGGCGGGGGGCCCTAATGAAAAACTGTTTTTT
j_call: TRBJ1-2; d_call: NA; clone_size: NA; v_call: TRBV29-1; cdr3_aa: CSVATDNNYGYTF; cdr3_nt: TGCAGCGTTGCGACAGATAATAACTATGGCTACACCTTC